This T cell receptor beta chain was recorded in a study of blood T cell repertoires in COVID-19. Study details: Material from acute and convalescent COVID-19 was sourced from the United States, Italy and Spain. In each case, the material was cDNA or gDNA derived from T cells, B-cell-depleted T cells, or PBMCs.

This clone was counted a single time. Per the original methods: Nucleated cell number was recorded as an estimate derived from reference gene primer amplification. Repertoires were generated with immunoSEQ multiplex PCR, while TCRdb's copy carries only in-frame clones and drops some. Clone size and V and J calls were adopted from that table, with D and trimming inferred from the DNA. Among under 95,000 clones, approximately 80% were seen once, and the ten largest hold 11%. V dropped 5 bases and J dropped 8 bases, with 19 bases sitting between them. Germline V gene sequence: CDR1 PRHDT, CDR2 FYEKMQ (reference sequence). CDR3 size: 15 residues.

The origin of this receptor is a man aged 50-59 years with acute or convalescent COVID-19. Input material: peripheral blood. The chain has TRBV13 and TRBJ1-3, with a weak D call TRBD1 (5 bases). This CDR3 reads CASSPAGRLYDTIYF. The CDR3, as DNA: TGTGCCAGCAGCCCAGCGGGACGGCTTTACGACACCATATATTTT.